Listed below are T cell receptor beta chains from one sample, sequenced in a study of blood T cell repertoires in COVID-19. Measured with immunoSEQ multiplex PCR; TCRdb has only the in-frame clones, and not every one. The repertoire holds over 200,000 clones, roughly 80% seen once, with around 4.7% in the top ten. The sample taken for sequencing was peripheral blood. The receptors were gathered from a human donor in a cohort sampled during active COVID-19. The CDR3 runs from the conserved cysteine through the conserved F or W. D genes are given only for firm matches. Clone size is given for some rows only: seen once, a few or many times, or a class if the clone is expanded.

cdr3_aa,cdr3_nt,clone_size,d_call,v_call,j_call
CASSLVARGGNTEAFF,TGCGCCAGCAGCTTGGTGGCCAGGGGTGGGAACACTGAAGCTTTCTTT,.,.,TRBV5-1,TRBJ1-1
CASRKEGVIYGYTF,TGTGCCAGCAGGAAAGAAGGAGTTATCTATGGCTACACCTTC,.,.,TRBV7-9,TRBJ1-2
CASSPFEGLAGNEQFF,TGTGCCAGCAGCCCTTTTGAGGGACTAGCGGGAAATGAGCAGTTCTTC,.,TRBD2,TRBV4-2,TRBJ2-1
CASSLARLAGGYEQYF,TGTGCCAGCAGCTTAGCACGGCTAGCGGGAGGCTACGAGCAGTACTTC,.,TRBD2,TRBV7-2,TRBJ2-7
CASSYKGGGDTQYF,TGTGCCAGCAGTTACAAGGGGGGGGGAGATACGCAGTATTTT,.,.,TRBV6-5,TRBJ2-3
CASSRILADPPGANVLTF,TGTGCCAGCAGCCGAATACTAGCGGACCCGCCCGGGGCCAACGTCCTGACTTTC,.,TRBD2,TRBV7-9,TRBJ2-6
CAISESGQSDPISGNTIYF,TGTGCCATCAGTGAGTCCGGACAGTCCGACCCGATATCTGGAAACACCATATATTTT,.,.,TRBV10-3,TRBJ1-3
CASRSAPAYEQYF,TGCGCCAGCAGAAGCGCCCCAGCCTACGAGCAGTACTTC,.,.,TRBV5-1,TRBJ2-7
CATRGPAYNEQFF,TGTGCCACCCGAGGGCCGGCCTACAATGAGCAGTTCTTC,few,.,TRBV24-1,TRBJ2-1
CASSPRSEGSIKSYNEQFF,TGTGCCAGCAGCCCCCGATCTGAGGGTAGCATAAAATCCTACAATGAGCAGTTCTTC,.,.,TRBV9,TRBJ2-1
CASSSGQVSGNTIYF,TGTGCCAGCAGTAGTGGACAGGTCTCTGGAAACACCATATATTTT,.,TRBD1,TRBV2,TRBJ1-3
CASSYEWEGGTDTQYF,TGTGCCAGCAGTTACGAGTGGGAGGGCGGCACAGATACGCAGTATTTT,many,TRBD2,TRBV6-5,TRBJ2-3
CASRAGTSSYEQYF,TGTGCCAGCAGGGCCGGGACTAGCTCCTACGAGCAGTACTTC,.,TRBD2,TRBV6-5,TRBJ2-7
CAISEGRVGNEQYF,TGTGCCATCAGTGAAGGCAGGGTGGGAAACGAGCAGTACTTC,.,.,TRBV10-3,TRBJ2-7
CASSLVTGRATEAFF,TGTGCCAGCAGCTTAGTCACAGGGAGGGCCACTGAAGCTTTCTTT,.,.,TRBV7-8,TRBJ1-1
CSASKVSGGRTEAFF,TGCAGTGCTAGTAAGGTATCAGGGGGCAGGACTGAAGCTTTCTTT,.,TRBD1,TRBV20-1,TRBJ1-1
CASSQDLIRTPLEQYF,TGCGCCAGCAGCCAAGATCTCATCCGAACCCCACTCGAGCAGTACTTC,.,.,TRBV4-1,TRBJ2-7
CASSEQGGNSPLHF,TGTGCCAGTAGTGAACAGGGCGGTAATTCACCCCTCCACTTT,.,.,TRBV19,TRBJ1-6
CAISSGAAGEQYF,TGTGCCATCAGTAGCGGGGCGGCCGGCGAGCAGTACTTC,.,TRBD2,TRBV10-3,TRBJ2-7
CASSRSGSVSYEQYF,TGCGCCAGCAGCAGGTCAGGATCTGTCTCCTACGAGCAGTACTTC,.,.,TRBV5-1,TRBJ2-7
CASSQDPASGRANEQFF,TGTGCCAGCAGCCAAGATCCGGCCAGCGGGAGGGCCAATGAGCAGTTCTTC,.,TRBD2,TRBV3-1/TRBV3-2,TRBJ2-1
CASSYDFSGRTDTQYF,TGTGCCAGCAGTTACGACTTTAGCGGGCGGACAGATACGCAGTATTTT,.,TRBD2,TRBV6-2/TRBV6-3,TRBJ2-3
CASSLTSGVFSYNEQFF,TGCGCCAGCAGCTTGACTAGCGGGGTTTTCTCCTACAATGAGCAGTTCTTC,.,TRBD2,TRBV5-1,TRBJ2-1
CASSIRLDIKGEQFF,TGTGCCAGCAGCATTCGACTAGATATTAAGGGTGAGCAGTTCTTC,.,.,TRBV11-1,TRBJ2-1
CASSLGGVPNEQYF,TGTGCCAGCAGTCTCGGGGGGGTGCCCAACGAGCAGTACTTC,.,TRBD2,TRBV6-5,TRBJ2-7
CASSLSGPGYEQYF,TGTGCCAGCAGCCTCAGCGGGCCAGGCTACGAGCAGTACTTC,once,.,TRBV9,TRBJ2-7
CASSSSGLAGDYEQYF,TGTGCCAGCAGCTCCTCTGGACTAGCGGGAGACTACGAGCAGTACTTC,.,TRBD2,TRBV11-2,TRBJ2-7
CASSKTGKESPLHF,TGTGCCAGCAGCAAGACAGGGAAGGAATCACCCCTCCACTTT,.,.,TRBV21-1,TRBJ1-6
CASSSPWGGEGANTEAFF,TGTGCCAGCAGTTCACCATGGGGAGGAGAGGGGGCTAACACTGAAGCTTTCTTT,.,TRBD1,TRBV27,TRBJ1-1
CSVPGGRSYEQYF,TGCAGCGTTCCAGGGGGCCGCTCCTACGAGCAGTACTTC,.,TRBD1,TRBV29-1,TRBJ2-7
CAISPTGRNSPLHF,TGTGCCATCAGCCCCACAGGGCGGAATTCACCCCTCCACTTT,once,.,TRBV10-3,TRBJ1-6
CASSSVFSYEQYF,TGTGCCAGCAGCTCAGTATTCTCCTACGAGCAGTACTTC,.,.,TRBV7-2,TRBJ2-7
CASSLERNQPQHF,TGTGCCAGCAGTTTAGAGCGCAATCAGCCCCAGCATTTT,.,.,TRBV12-3/TRBV12-4,TRBJ1-5
CASSMAGTSGSYEQYF,TGTGCCAGTAGTATGGCCGGGACTAGCGGGAGTTACGAGCAGTACTTC,.,TRBD2,TRBV19,TRBJ2-7
CASSLGNAGPEAFF,TGTGCCAGTAGTCTCGGGAATGCCGGGCCTGAAGCTTTCTTT,.,.,TRBV19,TRBJ1-1
CASSEREGPYEQYF,TGTGCCAGCAGTGAGCGGGAGGGCCCATACGAGCAGTACTTC,few,TRBD2,TRBV27,TRBJ2-7
CASSEDGGGLNTEAFF,TGTGCCAGCAGTGAAGACGGGGGGGGTTTGAACACTGAAGCTTTCTTT,.,.,TRBV6-1,TRBJ1-1
CASSQLGQETF,TGCGCCAGCAGTCAACTCGGACAGGAAACCTTC,.,TRBD1,TRBV23-1,TRBJ1-2
CSVANRGPNEKLFF,TGCAGCGTTGCGAACCGGGGTCCTAATGAAAAACTGTTTTTT,.,.,TRBV29-1,TRBJ1-4
CASSLPSGGPGEQYF,TGTGCCAGCAGCTTGCCGTCGGGAGGGCCGGGGGAGCAGTACTTC,.,TRBD2,TRBV7-9,TRBJ2-7
CASSQEASGVYEQYF,TGCGCCAGCAGCCAAGAGGCTAGCGGGGTCTACGAGCAGTACTTC,few,TRBD2,TRBV4-3,TRBJ2-7
CASSLVGTHQPQHF,TGTGCCAGCAGTTTAGTTGGGACACACCAGCCCCAGCATTTT,.,.,TRBV28,TRBJ1-5
CASSKTGATEAFF,TGCGCCAGCAGCAAAACAGGGGCGACTGAAGCTTTCTTT,.,TRBD1,TRBV4-3,TRBJ1-1
CASSTDRGPNTEAFF,TGTGCCAGCAGCACGGACAGGGGTCCTAACACTGAAGCTTTCTTT,few,TRBD1,TRBV9,TRBJ1-1
CASSLDTRGYNSPLHF,TGCGCCAGCAGCTTGGACACCCGAGGCTATAATTCACCCCTCCACTTT,.,.,TRBV5-1,TRBJ1-6
CASSSGRGDYNEQFF,TGTGCCAGCAGCTCGGGGAGGGGGGACTACAATGAGCAGTTCTTC,.,.,TRBV11-3,TRBJ2-1
CAISEAMGQAISYEQYF,TGTGCCATCAGTGAGGCCATGGGACAGGCGATCTCCTACGAGCAGTACTTC,.,TRBD1,TRBV10-3,TRBJ2-7
CASSLGLAAFNQETQYF,TGTGCCAGCAGCTTAGGACTAGCGGCTTTTAACCAAGAGACCCAGTACTTC,.,TRBD2,TRBV7-9,TRBJ2-5
CASSARLQGLEQYF,TGTGCCAGCAGCGCCCGCCTACAGGGTCTGGAGCAGTACTTC,.,.,TRBV9,TRBJ2-7
CASPSFHWREGQDTQYF,TGTGCCAGCCCCTCTTTCCATTGGCGGGAGGGCCAAGATACGCAGTATTTT,.,TRBD2,TRBV28,TRBJ2-3
CATSDPGTSGKNEQFF,TGTGCCACCAGTGATCCCGGGACTAGCGGGAAAAATGAGCAGTTCTTC,once,TRBD2,TRBV24-1,TRBJ2-1